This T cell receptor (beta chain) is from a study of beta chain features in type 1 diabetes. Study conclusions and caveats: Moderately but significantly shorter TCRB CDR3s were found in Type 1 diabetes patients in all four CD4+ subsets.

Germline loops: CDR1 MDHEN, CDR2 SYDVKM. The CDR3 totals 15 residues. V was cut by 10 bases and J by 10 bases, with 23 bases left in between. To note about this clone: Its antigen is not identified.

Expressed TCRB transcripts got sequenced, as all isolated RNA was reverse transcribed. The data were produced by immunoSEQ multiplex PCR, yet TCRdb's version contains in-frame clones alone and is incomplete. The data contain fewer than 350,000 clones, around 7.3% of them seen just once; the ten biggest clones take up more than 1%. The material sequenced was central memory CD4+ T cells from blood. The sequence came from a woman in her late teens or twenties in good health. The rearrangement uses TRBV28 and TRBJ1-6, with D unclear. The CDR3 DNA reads TGTGCCACCCTTGAAGGGCAAGGCGTAGGGTCACCCCTCCACTTT. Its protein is CATLEGQGVGSPLHF. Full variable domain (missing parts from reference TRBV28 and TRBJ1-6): DVKVTQSSRYLVKRTGEKVFLECVQDMDHENMFWYRQDPGLGLRLIYFSYDVKMKEKGDIPEGYSVSREKKERFSLILESASTNQTSMYLCATLEGQGVGSPLHFGNGTRLTVT.